This is a list of T cell receptor beta chains from one sample in a study of control samples from healthy donors and cancer patients. This table comes from immunoSEQ multiplex PCR, and its TCRdb copy is limited to in-frame clones, with some not included. The table records about 120,000 clones, about 94% of them present only once. Sequenced material: blood. These receptors were collected from a young man in good health. The conserved cysteine and the conserved F or W are not part of the CDR3 here.

v_gene,j_gene,CDR3aa
TRBV11-2,TRBJ2-5,ASSSRGNRGETQY
TRBV3-1/TRBV3-2,TRBJ1-2,ASSQDLPGTVVRGYT
TRBV6-4,TRBJ1-6,ASSGQGVVHSPLH
TRBV5-1,TRBJ2-6,ASSLVGITSGANVLT
TRBV6-6,TRBJ1-1,ASSLGGMNTEAF
TRBV7-8,TRBJ1-6,ASSEAPGGSYNSPLH
TRBV2,TRBJ2-3,ASSEERGRDTQY
TRBV19,TRBJ2-1,ASSSPDYGVEQF
TRBV20-1,TRBJ2-1,SATDPAGGYNEQF
TRBV18,TRBJ1-4,ASGARSNEKLF
TRBV10-3,TRBJ2-3,AISLTSSSGNQAY
TRBV6-6,TRBJ1-5,ASSHRVDQGSNQPQH
TRBV28,TRBJ1-2,ASSLGGLGEGLS
TRBV9,TRBJ1-6,ASSPREGTGIGSPLH
TRBV10-1,TRBJ1-1,ASRAQDRTEAF
TRBV2,TRBJ1-3,ASETGSGNTIY
TRBV24-1,TRBJ2-2,ATSDLQGVNTGELF
TRBV30,TRBJ2-3,AWTLADTQY
TRBV30,TRBJ2-5,AWSAGLVQTQY
TRBV6-5,TRBJ1-1,ASSYRGDEAF
TRBV9,TRBJ1-1,ASSPRTGGTEAF
TRBV12-3/TRBV12-4,TRBJ2-3,ASCKLRGNTQY